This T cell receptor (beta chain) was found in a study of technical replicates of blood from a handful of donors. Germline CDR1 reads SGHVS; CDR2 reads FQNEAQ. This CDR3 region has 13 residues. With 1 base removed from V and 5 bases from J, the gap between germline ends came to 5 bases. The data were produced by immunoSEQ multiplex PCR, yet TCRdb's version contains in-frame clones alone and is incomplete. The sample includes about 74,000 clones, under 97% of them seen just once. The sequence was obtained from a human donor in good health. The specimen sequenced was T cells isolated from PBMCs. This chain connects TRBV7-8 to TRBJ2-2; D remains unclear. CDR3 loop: CASSLVETGELFF. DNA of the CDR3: TGTGCCAGCAGCTTAGTAGAAACCGGGGAGCTGTTTTTT.